The text below deals with one TCR beta chain. No cognate antigen has been identified for it. Base-call qualities are not available, and no considerably larger clone is one nucleotide away. TCRbeta CDR3 regions were amplified from genomic DNA by means of the immunoSEQ Assay, a bias-controlled multiplex PCR. In the paper's pipeline: Within the assay, amplification of reference gene primers was used to estimate how many nucleated cells each sample contained. To quantify the absolute abundance of each unique TCRbeta CDR3 rearrangement, sequence reads were collapsed and filtered. For each sample, productive Simpson clonality was calculated as the square root of Simpson's diversity index across productive rearrangements. Held by TCRdb, this immuneACCESS table contains in-frame sequences only and omits some clones. Under half of the omission traces to an unresolved V gene where checked; the cause of the rest is unknown. The V and J calls and clone size are taken from that table; D and trimming were inferred from the DNA. Across this sample there are about 280,000 clones, with 85% to 90% seen only once. 1.7% of the sample lies in the top ten.

The germline V gene yields MNHNS for CDR1 and SASEGT for CDR2. Including cysteine and phenylalanine, the CDR3 has 15 amino acids. Only the CDR3 portion is preserved as DNA: 45 bases, with reading frame beginning at the first base. At the junction V is shortened by 1 base and J by 1 base, with 8 bases in between. The data were obtained in a study of blood T cell repertoires in COVID-19 (dated by TCRdb to the early 2020s). Regarding the study in general: The collaborator samples originated in the United States, Italy and Spain and spanned the acute and convalescent phases of COVID-19. The material from the prospective study consisted of cDNA or gDNA derived from T cells, B-cell-depleted T cells, or PBMCs. The dataset comprised deeply sampled blood TCRbeta repertoires from subjects exposed to, actively infected with, or recovered from COVID-19. A freely available public database, intended as a resource for researchers studying the immune response to SARS-CoV-2, is where the repertoires were released. The samples were drawn from two sources: the first 160 participants of the ongoing ImmuneRACE study, and 1,200 or so subjects contributed by 6 global collaborators. Nearly every sample came with metadata listing a de-identified subject ID, COVID-19 status, age in years and sex. Where HLA class I and class II types were available, the types were taken from metadata supplied by the sample provider, not from assay-based typing. Results the study describes overall, beyond this receptor: The quantity of clinical and demographic metadata differed by source and by participant and was supplied without curation.

Enrolling through a virtual design, the prospective study's participants ranged in age from roughly 18 to 100 years and lived across some 22 United States geographic areas. Cohort assignment in the prospective study relied on participant-reported clinical history from a screening survey and a study questionnaire. In the prospective study, whole blood, serum and a nasopharyngeal or oropharyngeal swab were collected from each participant by mobile phlebotomists. Participants in the prospective study had the option to provide additional blood draws and questionnaires over a roughly two-month period. Blood samples from the prospective study were shipped frozen or at room temperature prior to DNA extraction.

The sample consisted of PBMCs or T cells enriched from blood (not recorded which). This receptor was obtained from a woman aged 18 to 35 with acute COVID-19. The chain is assembled from TRBV6-1 and TRBJ2-1; TRBD1 is a possible D gene, resting on 6 matching bases. The DNA sequence reads TGTGCCAGCAGTGAAGGAAGGGGGTCCTACAATGAGCAGTTCTTC. This encodes CASSEGRGSYNEQFF.